This T cell receptor (beta chain) was documented in a study of shared clonotypes between healthy human individuals (dated by TCRdb to about 2020). Notes on the research overall: A couple of women and a few men aged 18 to 49 years were included in the cohort. Leukapheresis yielded between about 0.85 and 10 billion PBMCs per donor. Per donor, three plates each were used for CD4 naive and CD4 memory, two for CD8 naive, and one for CD8 memory. To estimate repertoire size and how much clonotype sharing occurs between individuals, the study deeply sequenced the blood TCR repertoires of roughly 5 healthy adults. Different laboratories and diverse techniques were used to prepare libraries and sequence TCR repertoires, to increase sequencing depth and limit assay-specific biases. Summary of the overall study and its limitations: Clonotypes shared by all four sorted-subset donors showed higher generation probabilities than non-shared clonotypes. Rarefaction of sorted-subset datasets indicated incomplete sequencing despite the large sequencing depth. Sampling was limited to blood, and TCR repertoires in tissue likely differ from TCR repertoires in blood. Because the study included a small number of donors, the genetic and exposure-history diversity represented was limited. Pairwise subsampling indicated that sequencing depth was expected to affect the degree of clonotype sharing among donors. About 5% of naive CD4, 3% to 4% of naive CD8, 2.3% of memory CD4, and more than 0.35% of memory CD8 clonotypes were shared across several donors. Larger estimated clonotype richness was generally found for naive subsets than for memory subsets.

Note on this clone: Its antigen specificity is not known. No much larger clone is present one base from it, and per-base qualities are unavailable.

The CDR3 sequence holds 15 residues, the cysteine and phenylalanine included. Just CDR3 DNA is preserved here, 45 bases in frame from base 1. V loses 5 bases, J loses 5 bases, and the germline ends lie 17 bases apart. CDR1 MGHRA and CDR2 YSYEKL were looked up in the germline V gene. TCR CDR3 regions were amplified from genomic DNA by multiplex PCR using the deep immunoSEQ assay. Extracted genomic DNA from each cell subset was spread evenly across all wells of several immunoSEQ 96-well plates, with each plate serving as a replicate. Each replicate PCR for sorted subsets received approximately 200 ng genomic DNA, equal to roughly 30,000 T cell genomes. The purified libraries were quantified using a Qubit 3.0 fluorometer, sized with a Bioanalyzer 2100, and then quantified again using the KAPA Library Quantification kit. Each immunoSEQ 96-well plate was sequenced on its own single-read 150-cycle Illumina NextSeq 550 flow cell. In the authors' own workflow: Because the immunoSEQ output held only junctional sequences and lacked quality scores, the filtering could not match the filtering applied to full-length reads. Sequences were annotated with PyIR, a Python wrapper for IgBLAST v1.9, using IMGT germline references to assign V/J genes and CDR3. Any read was removed if the V/J assignment was weak (E-value above 1e-6), the CDR3 was missing, or the read contained stop codons, out-of-frame junctions, or ambiguous translated residues. A V3J clonotype was defined by an identical inferred V gene, J gene, and CDR3 amino acid sequence. Percentage overlap between repertoires was computed as shared unique clonotypes divided by the size of the smaller repertoire. Repertoire richness was assessed with RTK rarefaction, the Chao1 estimator, and Recon v2.1 estimates of unobserved clonotypes. For all TCRbeta clonotypes obtained by the gDNA method from four donors, generation probabilities were computed with OLGA. TCRdb mirrors the immuneACCESS table, restricted to in-frame sequences. Some clones are absent from its copies; in checked studies, under half trace to an unresolved V gene, and the reason for the others is unknown. The DNA gave D and trimming, while V, J and clone size come from that table. This sample has 2,100,000 or so clones in its table, and about 94% of those were observed once. The biggest ten clones account for 0.1% to 0.15% of the sample.

Donors were healthy HIV-negative adults with no recently reported acute infections or vaccinations. Only Caucasian adults living in Nashville, Tennessee, USA were represented among the donors. CD4+ T cells were enriched through magnetic negative selection, after which naive cells were positively selected on CD45RA and the remaining negative fraction served as the memory subset. Blood was collected by leukapheresis, and PBMCs were isolated by Ficoll-Histopaque density gradient centrifugation and then cryopreserved in liquid nitrogen vapor phase. Analytical flow cytometry was used to check the purity and quantity of each magnetically sorted T cell population. Genomic DNA was isolated from every sorted fraction and measured by UV absorbance on a Nanodrop 2000c.

The receptor comes from a man aged 18 to 29 in good health. Material for sequencing was naive CD4+ T cells sorted from blood. The sample's cell subset or site label, in plain terms: CD45RA+ positively selected. The rearrangement combines TRBV4-1 with TRBJ2-3; the D segment could be TRBD1, given 6 matching bases. This receptor carries the CDR3 CASSSGASHEDTQYF. The nucleotides are TGCGCCAGCAGCTCAGGGGCTAGCCACGAAGATACGCAGTATTTT.